This T cell receptor beta chain was sequenced for a study of cytomegalovirus exposure and HLA in healthy donors. The overall study: The study's early data release held some 85 million unique TCRs from HLA-typed donors.

Regarding the study as a whole: One cluster of highly shared sequence variants probably arose as a sequencing artifact. The study labeled 164 TCR beta chains cytomegalovirus-associated. HLA alleles showed associations with around 15,000 TCR beta sequences in a later analysis, at a 0.05 false discovery rate.

Worth noting for this clone: The antigen is unknown.

PCR was performed using 60 Vbeta and 13 Jbeta primers. Generated by immunoSEQ multiplex PCR, the TCRdb table keeps only in-frame clones and is missing some. Recorded for this sample: 100,000 to 150,000 clones. Sequenced: PBMCs. The receptor comes from a man aged 18 to 35 in good health and CMV-seronegative.

The CDR3 DNA sequence: TGTGCCAGCTCACCGGCCCTAGGTGACTCCAATGAGCAGTTCTTC. It codes for CASSPALGDSNEQFF. The chain has TRBV18 and TRBJ2-1; no definite D call. Trimming took 3 bases from V and 6 from J, leaving 15 bases between them. The CDR3 totals 15 residues. Per the germline V gene, CDR1 is KGHSH and CDR2 is LQKENI.